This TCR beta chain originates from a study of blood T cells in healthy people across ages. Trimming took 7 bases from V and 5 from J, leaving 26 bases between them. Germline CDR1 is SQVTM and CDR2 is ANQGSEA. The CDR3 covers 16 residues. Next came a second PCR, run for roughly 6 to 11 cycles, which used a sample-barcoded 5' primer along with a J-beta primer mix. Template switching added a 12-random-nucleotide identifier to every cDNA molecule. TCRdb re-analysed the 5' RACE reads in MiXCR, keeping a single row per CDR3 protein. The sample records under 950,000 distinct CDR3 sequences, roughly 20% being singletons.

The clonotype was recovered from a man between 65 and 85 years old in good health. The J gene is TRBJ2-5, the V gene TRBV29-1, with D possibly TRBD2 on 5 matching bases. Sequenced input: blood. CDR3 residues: CSAPTGAGILRETQYF. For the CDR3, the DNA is TGCAGCGCGCCCACGGGCGCGGGTATTTTACGGGAGACCCAGTACTTC.